This T cell receptor (beta chain) was captured in a study of T cells in Graves' hyperthyroidism and ophthalmopathy. V was clipped by 5 bases and J by 3 bases; unmatched bases: 6. The CDR3 has 14 amino acids. Germline V lookup: CDR1 MDHEN, CDR2 SYDVKM. This clonotype was detected many times. TCR beta CDR3 regions were amplified from RNA. RT-PCR in the first round (using the HTBI primer set) targeted the TCR CDR3. TCRdb ran MiXCR on the multiplex PCR reads and lists one entry per CDR3 protein. The sample holds 500,000 to 550,000 distinct CDR3 sequences, less than 25% seen once. The specimen was blood. The sequence came from a man aged 18 to 35 with Graves' hyperthyroidism. V usage is TRBV28 and J usage is TRBJ1-1; 7 bases match TRBD1. The CDR3 nucleotides read TGTGCCAGCAGTCCCCTGACAGGGTACACTGAAGCTTTCTTT. Protein product: CASSPLTGYTEAFF.